This is a list of T cell receptor beta chains from one sample in a study of regulatory T cells in long-lasting Graves disease. TCRdb independently ran MiXCR on the multiplex PCR reads; one entry per CDR3 protein. The sample includes a few hundred thousand distinct CDR3 sequences, roughly 25% of them seen just once. The source material was peripheral blood mononuclear cells (PBMCs), sampled when the disease was refractory, from a patient treated with antithyroid drugs. The receptor source for this set is a woman aged 40 to 55 with Graves disease. Each CDR3 is given with its conserved first and last residue. D genes are given only for firm matches. Only part of the rows carry a size: once, few, many, or a class if the clone is expanded.

cdr3_nt: TGTGCCAGCAGTCACGACTACGAGCAGTACTTC; cdr3_aa: CASSHDYEQYF; clone_size: many; d_call: -; v_call: TRBV6-1; j_call: TRBJ2-7
cdr3_nt: TGCGCCAGCGGAGGGGACGGCCAAGAGACCCAGTACTTC; cdr3_aa: CASGGDGQETQYF; clone_size: few; d_call: -; v_call: TRBV5-1; j_call: TRBJ2-5
cdr3_nt: TGCAGTGCTAGAACCGGGACTAGCGGGTCGAACACCGGGGAGCTGTTTTTT; cdr3_aa: CSARTGTSGSNTGELFF; clone_size: -; d_call: TRBD2; v_call: TRBV20-1; j_call: TRBJ2-2
cdr3_nt: TGTGCCATCAGCCTGGGACTAGCGGACACCGGGGAGCTGTTTTTT; cdr3_aa: CAISLGLADTGELFF; clone_size: few; d_call: TRBD2; v_call: TRBV10-3; j_call: TRBJ2-2
cdr3_nt: TGTGCCAGCAGCCCCCGGGGAGCGGGAGTCAACACCGGGGAGCTGTTTTTT; cdr3_aa: CASSPRGAGVNTGELFF; clone_size: -; d_call: TRBD2; v_call: TRBV6-2/TRBV6-3; j_call: TRBJ2-2
cdr3_nt: TGTGCCAGCAGCGGGACAGGGAGATTCGATGGCTACACCTTC; cdr3_aa: CASSGTGRFDGYTF; clone_size: many; d_call: TRBD1; v_call: TRBV2; j_call: TRBJ1-2
cdr3_nt: TGTGCCAGCAGTTTCGGGGGGCTCTCCTACGAGCAGTACTTC; cdr3_aa: CASSFGGLSYEQYF; clone_size: many; d_call: -; v_call: TRBV12-3/TRBV12-4; j_call: TRBJ2-7
cdr3_nt: TGTGCCAGCAGCTTAGCCGCTAACTATGGCTACACCTTC; cdr3_aa: CASSLAANYGYTF; clone_size: many; d_call: -; v_call: TRBV7-8; j_call: TRBJ1-2
cdr3_nt: TGTGCCAGCAGCCCGGGGGTCTGGCAGTTCTTC; cdr3_aa: CASSPGVWQFF; clone_size: -; d_call: -; v_call: TRBV6-1; j_call: TRBJ2-1
cdr3_nt: TGTGCCAGCAGTTACTTTGACGGTTATGGAAACACCATATATTTT; cdr3_aa: CASSYFDGYGNTIYF; clone_size: many; d_call: -; v_call: TRBV6-5; j_call: TRBJ1-3
cdr3_nt: TGCAGCGTTGATGTCAGCCACACAGGCATGAACACTGAAGCTTTCTTT; cdr3_aa: CSVDVSHTGMNTEAFF; clone_size: many; d_call: -; v_call: TRBV29-1; j_call: TRBJ1-1
cdr3_nt: TGTGCCAGCAGTCACGGGGAGGGGGTACGAGAGCAGTACTTC; cdr3_aa: CASSHGEGVREQYF; clone_size: many; d_call: -; v_call: TRBV11-2; j_call: TRBJ2-7
cdr3_nt: TGTGCCAGCAGCTTTAAAGGGGCTGATCAGCCCCAGCATTTT; cdr3_aa: CASSFKGADQPQHF; clone_size: -; d_call: -; v_call: TRBV5-5; j_call: TRBJ1-5
cdr3_nt: TGTGCCAGCAGCCCAACAACGGGCTACACTGAAGCTTTTTTT; cdr3_aa: CASSPTTGYTEAFF; clone_size: -; d_call: -; v_call: TRBV7-6; j_call: TRBJ1-1
cdr3_nt: TGTGCCACCAGTGATTGGGCAGCGGGAGTAACCGGGGAGCTGTTTTTT; cdr3_aa: CATSDWAAGVTGELFF; clone_size: many; d_call: TRBD2; v_call: TRBV24-1; j_call: TRBJ2-2
cdr3_nt: TGTGCCAGCAGTTCAACCGGGACTAGCGGCACCTACGAGCAGTACTTC; cdr3_aa: CASSSTGTSGTYEQYF; clone_size: -; d_call: TRBD2; v_call: TRBV28; j_call: TRBJ2-7
cdr3_nt: TGTGCCAGTAGTATAGTTGCGGGGGTGACCGGGGAGCTGTTTTTT; cdr3_aa: CASSIVAGVTGELFF; clone_size: -; d_call: TRBD2; v_call: TRBV19; j_call: TRBJ2-2
cdr3_nt: TGCAGTGCTAGAGCTCCGGGAGGGATGAACACTGAAGCTTTCTTT; cdr3_aa: CSARAPGGMNTEAFF; clone_size: few; d_call: -; v_call: TRBV20-1; j_call: TRBJ1-1
cdr3_nt: TGTGCCATCAGAACCGGGACTAGTAGTAGGGAGCAGTACTTC; cdr3_aa: CAIRTGTSSREQYF; clone_size: many; d_call: TRBD2; v_call: TRBV10-3; j_call: TRBJ2-7
cdr3_nt: TGTGCCAGCAGCCCCCGGGACTCCTCCTACAATGAGCAGTTCTTC; cdr3_aa: CASSPRDSSYNEQFF; clone_size: -; d_call: -; v_call: TRBV12-3/TRBV12-4; j_call: TRBJ2-1
cdr3_nt: TGCGCCAGCAGCTTGGGGGGACTAGCGGGGTACGAGCAGTACTTC; cdr3_aa: CASSLGGLAGYEQYF; clone_size: many; d_call: TRBD2; v_call: TRBV5-1; j_call: TRBJ2-7
cdr3_nt: TGTGCCAGCACGCGTACTAGCGGGATAAGAGTCTTCTACGAGCAGTACTTC; cdr3_aa: CASTRTSGIRVFYEQYF; clone_size: -; d_call: TRBD2; v_call: TRBV2; j_call: TRBJ2-7
cdr3_nt: TGCAGTGCTGGGACAGGGGACAATCAGCCCCAGCATTTT; cdr3_aa: CSAGTGDNQPQHF; clone_size: many; d_call: TRBD1; v_call: TRBV20-1; j_call: TRBJ1-5
cdr3_nt: TGTGCCAGCGAGAGCGGGAGTCCCCGGTACGAGCAGTACTTC; cdr3_aa: CASESGSPRYEQYF; clone_size: few; d_call: TRBD2; v_call: TRBV5-5; j_call: TRBJ2-7
cdr3_nt: TGTGCCAGCACCCTCTCATCGAGCGGGCCCTACAATGAGCAGTTCTTC; cdr3_aa: CASTLSSSGPYNEQFF; clone_size: once; d_call: -; v_call: TRBV12-3/TRBV12-4; j_call: TRBJ2-1